A single sample gave rise to the 8 T cell receptor beta chains below, sequenced in a study of blood T cell repertoires in COVID-19. The protocol was immunoSEQ multiplex PCR, while the TCRdb copy is restricted to in-frame clones and leaves out a portion. The sample lists under 400,000 clones, more than 75% occurring once. Input material: peripheral blood. These receptor sequences come from a woman aged 25-40 years with COVID-19, enrolled during active disease.

This chain connects TRBV20-1 to TRBJ1-2; D is ambiguous. Trimming removed 3 bases from V and 5 bases from J, with 10 bases in between. Germline V CDR1 and CDR2: DFQATT, SNEGSKA (reference sequence). This CDR3 is built from 12 residues. The DNA of the CDR3 is TGCAGTGCTAGTACGTTAGAATATGGCTACACCTTC. Its translation is CSASTLEYGYTF.

This sequence joins TRBV6-6 and TRBJ1-4; D gene ambiguous. Germline CDR1 is MNHNY and CDR2 is SVGAGI (reference sequence). The CDR3 is 13 residues long. Trimming removed 2 bases from V and 4 bases from J, with 5 bases in between. The CDR3 here is CASSYVLNEKLFF. The CDR3 region has the DNA TGTGCCAGCAGTTACGTCCTTAATGAAAAACTGTTTTTT.

On this clone itself: Other DNA sequences within the sample encode an identical CDR3. The chain employs TRBV5-6 and TRBJ2-7, with D unresolved. This CDR3 contains 13 residues. Between the trimmed V and J ends, which lost 0 bases and 0 bases, there was a span of 4 bases. Germline assignment: CDR1 SGHDT and CDR2 YYEEEE. CDR3 nucleotides: TGTGCCAGCAGCTTGGGAGTCTCCTACGAGCAGTACTTC. Translating gives CASSLGVSYEQYF.

This clone was seen a handful of times. The V gene is TRBV3-1 (or the pseudogene TRBV3-2), the J gene TRBJ2-2; the D is unclear. The CDR3 length is 15 residues. Trimming cost V 1 base and J 3 bases, with 9 bases left between them. CDR1 is LGHDT and CDR2 is YNNKEL in the germline V gene (reference sequence). CDR3 nucleotide sequence: TGTGCCAGCAGCCAAGTGGTGAGCCACACCGGGGAGCTGTTTTTT. The encoded protein is CASSQVVSHTGELFF.

This clone turned up a few times. In nucleotides, the CDR3 is TGCGCCAGCAGACCGGACTGGGGCACAGATACGCAGTATTTT. Its translation: CASRPDWGTDTQYF. The chain recombines TRBV5-1 with TRBJ2-3, with D maybe TRBD2 (5 bases). Trimming removed 5 bases at V and 1 base at J, with 11 bases between. The CDR3 has 14 residues. The germline CDR1 and CDR2 sequences are SGHRS and YFSETQ.

This sequence joins TRBV6-6 and TRBJ1-6; TRBD1 aligns across 9 bases. This CDR3 region has 13 residues. The V segment lost 6 bases and the J segment 8 bases; nucleotides outside the gene matches: 2. In germline, CDR1 is MNHNY, CDR2 SVGAGI (reference sequence). CDR3 coding DNA: TGTGCCAGCAGGACAGGGGGGGATTCACCCCTCCACTTT. The encoded protein is CASRTGGDSPLHF.

The J gene is TRBJ2-1, the V gene TRBV10-3; 8 positions match TRBD2. The ends lost 6 bases at V and 5 bases at J; junction bases unmatched: 3. The CDR3 loop spans 13 amino acids. Germline V CDR1 and CDR2: ENHRY, SYGVKD. The CDR3 sequence: CAISPGLDNEQFF. The DNA of the CDR3 is TGTGCCATCAGCCCGGGACTAGACAATGAGCAGTTCTTC.

This clone appeared a single time. The chain employs TRBV28 and TRBJ2-1; D remains ambiguous. V lost 8 bases to trimming and J lost 0 bases, with 14 bases between them. Germline V gene data show CDR1 as MDHEN and CDR2 as SYDVKM. This CDR3 region has 15 residues. The CDR3 loop reads CASLPGGYSYNEQFF. The CDR3 DNA sequence: TGTGCCAGCCTTCCTGGCGGATACTCCTACAATGAGCAGTTCTTC.